One sample yielded the 21 T cell receptor beta chains listed below, sequenced in a study of PD-L1 blockade in urothelial cancer. Noted time point: peripheral blood 6 weeks after treatment start. Clones were sequenced by immunoSEQ multiplex PCR, and TCRdb holds only the in-frame ones, with some missing. The sample records about 120,000 clones, around 93% being singletons. The source was PBMCs, collected around atezolizumab (anti-PD-L1) treatment. These receptors all stem from a man between 60 and 70 years old with urothelial cancer.

This rearrangement joins TRBV14 to TRBJ1-2; 8 bases line up with TRBD1. Germline CDR1 is SGHDN and CDR2 is FVKESK. The trim removed 6 bases at V and 4 bases at J, leaving 7 bases unmatched. This CDR3 contains 14 residues. Here the CDR3 DNA reads TGTGCCAGCAGTTATGACAGGGGATTCTATGGCTACACCTTC. This encodes CASSYDRGFYGYTF. The variable domain in full, with the rest retrieved from reference TRBV14 and TRBJ1-2, is EAGVTQFPSHSVIEKGQTVTLRCDPISGHDNLYWYRRVMGKEIKFLLHFVKESKQDESGMPNNRFLAERTGGTYSTLKVQPAELEDSGVYFCASSYDRGFYGYTFGSGTRLTVV.

The chain links TRBV6-1 to TRBJ2-5; D call uncertain. Germline V gene sequence: CDR1 MNHNS, CDR2 SASEGT. The CDR3 runs to 15 residues. The V gene lost 3 bases and the J gene lost 2 bases, with 13 bases spanning the gap. The CDR3 spells CASSEVIGYQETQYF. The CDR3 nucleotides are TGTGCCAGCAGTGAGGTCATCGGGTATCAAGAGACCCAGTACTTC.

The chain links TRBV28 to TRBJ1-2; D not resolved. Trimming removed 7 bases from V and 4 bases from J, with 10 bases in between. The CDR3 consists of 12 residues. Germline loops: CDR1 MDHEN, CDR2 SYDVKM. CDR3 sequence reads: CASNRRGYGYTF. The CDR3 DNA reads as TGTGCCAGCAATCGACGAGGCTATGGCTACACCTTC.

The CDR3 region has the DNA TGTGCCAGCAGCTTGTCCGGGACAGGGCTAGAGGTCGGTGGAAACACCATATATTTT. Its translation is CASSLSGTGLEVGGNTIYF. This chain joins TRBV7-2 and TRBJ1-3; 9 bases are shared with TRBD1. CDR1 SGHTA and CDR2 FQGNSA come from the germline V gene. Trimming took 3 bases from V and 3 from J; bases not matched to a gene: 15. The CDR3 totals 19 residues.

The chain combines TRBV7-9 with TRBJ1-1; D is undetermined. CDR3 length: 12 amino acids. Per the germline V gene, CDR1 is SEHNR and CDR2 is FQNEAQ (reference sequence). V was trimmed by 5 bases and J by 7 bases, leaving 11 bases between them. CDR3 sequence (DNA): TGTGCCAGCAGCGCAGTGGAGTATGAAGCTTTCTTT. This gives the protein CASSAVEYEAFF.

The chain has TRBV6-1 and TRBJ2-1; D not resolved. This CDR3 comprises 13 residues. CDR1 is MNHNS and CDR2 is SASEGT in the germline V gene. The ends were cut back, 2 bases at V and 9 bases at J, with 11 bases in the middle. CDR3 nucleotides: TGTGCCAGCAGTGAATCGTTCTTCGGTGAGCAGTTCTTC. Its translation is CASSESFFGEQFF.

The rearrangement uses TRBV5-5 and TRBJ2-3; D uncertain. The CDR3 consists of 14 residues. Germline CDR1 reads SGHKS; CDR2 reads YYEKEE (reference sequence). V was cut by 0 bases and J by 5 bases, with 10 bases left in between. The CDR3 here is CASSLVHSGDTQYF. Here the CDR3 DNA reads TGTGCCAGCAGCTTGGTCCACTCGGGAGATACGCAGTATTTT.

This clone was detected once. The chain joins TRBV18 to TRBJ1-5; a possible D gene is TRBD1 (6 bases). From germline, CDR1 is KGHSH and CDR2 LQKENI. The CDR3 sequence is 13 residues long. V was cut by 2 bases and J by 5 bases, with 7 bases left in between. The CDR3 is CASSPKGDQPQHF. CDR3 coding DNA: TGTGCCAGCTCACCAAAGGGGGATCAGCCCCAGCATTTT.

This chain connects TRBV5-1 to TRBJ1-4; 10 bases are shared with TRBD1. Germline V CDR1 and CDR2: SGHRS, YFSETQ. The CDR3 runs to 15 residues. V lost 0 bases, J lost 7 bases, and 3 bases stayed unmatched. CDR3 nucleotide sequence: TGCGCCAGCAGCTTGGTCGGGGACAGGGGTGAAAAACTGTTTTTT. Translated, it gives CASSLVGDRGEKLFF.

As to this clone: Other DNA sequences from this sample encode an identical CDR3 as well. The chain links TRBV7-2 to TRBJ2-5; D is unresolved. Germline values: CDR1 SGHTA, CDR2 FQGNSA. This CDR3 is 12 amino acids long. V was clipped by 1 base and J by 4 bases, with 4 bases between them. CDR3 nucleotides: TGTGCCAGCAGCTTAGTCAGAGAGACCCAGTACTTC. As protein: CASSLVRETQYF.

The chain joins TRBV5-8 to TRBJ1-3; D unresolved. This CDR3 comprises 14 residues. V was pared by 3 bases and J by 4 bases, with 11 bases between. Germline V lookup: CDR1 SGHTS, CDR2 YDEGEE. Written as DNA, the CDR3 is TGTGCCAGCAGCTCGAGGGTGTCCGGAAACACCATATATTTT. Protein: CASSSRVSGNTIYF.

The genes are TRBV4-3 and TRBJ2-7; 8 positions match TRBD2. Looked up from germline, CDR1 is LGHNA and CDR2 is YSLEER. Trimming at V came to 3 bases and at J to 5 bases, leaving 6 bases not matched to a gene. The CDR3 consists of 14 residues. CDR3 region: CASSQARTSNEQYF. In DNA form, the CDR3 reads TGCGCCAGCAGCCAGGCCAGGACTAGCAACGAGCAGTACTTC.

Here the CDR3 DNA reads TGTGCCAGCAGCCAAGTGGGCGGGGGGGCCGGGGAGCTGTTTTTT. This codes for CASSQVGGGAGELFF. The genes are TRBV4-2 and TRBJ2-2; 9 positions agree with TRBD2. The germline CDR1 and CDR2 sequences are LGHNA and YNFKEQ. The CDR3 is 15 residues long. V shed 1 base and J 6 bases; nucleotides not matched to a gene: 3.

This chain joins TRBV2 and TRBJ2-7, with TRBD2 matching 8 bases. The CDR3 is made up of 15 amino acids. V lost 4 bases to trimming and J lost 12 bases; unmatched junction nucleotides: 17. Per germline, CDR1 SNHLY and CDR2 FYNNEI. This CDR3 reads CASSGEILDGGGRYF. CDR3 nucleotides: TGTGCCAGCAGTGGCGAAATACTGGACGGGGGGGGCCGGTACTTC.

CDR3 loop: CASSDYRLLNEQFF. DNA of the CDR3: TGTGCCAGCAGTGATTACAGGCTCCTCAATGAGCAGTTCTTC. The J gene is TRBJ2-1, the V gene TRBV6-1; tentative D call: TRBD1 (5 bases). The CDR3 consists of 14 residues. The germline CDR1 and CDR2 sequences are MNHNS and SASEGT. Trimming left V 3 bases short and J 6 bases short, with 12 bases between.

This clone has only one observation. The chain couples TRBV6-1 to TRBJ2-1, with 10 bases aligning to TRBD2. From germline, CDR1 is MNHNS and CDR2 SASEGT. The V segment lost 0 bases and the J segment 2 bases; nucleotides outside the gene matches: 7. This CDR3 has 18 residues. Written as DNA, the CDR3 is TGTGCCAGCAGTGAAGCGAGGGGGGGACTAGCGACCTACAATGAGCAGTTCTTC. Protein product: CASSEARGGLATYNEQFF.

The chain employs TRBV5-6 and TRBJ2-1; D is perhaps TRBD2 (6 bases). This CDR3 spans 15 amino acids. The germline CDR1 and CDR2 sequences are SGHDT and YYEEEE. The ends were cut back, 1 base at V and 6 bases at J, with 14 bases in the middle. The CDR3 spells CASSLRPGSSNEQFF. CDR3 coding DNA: TGTGCCAGCAGCTTGAGGCCCGGGAGCTCCAATGAGCAGTTCTTC.

Only a few counts were recorded for this clone. The chain has TRBV19 and TRBJ1-1; tentatively, D is TRBD1 (5 bases). Germline-derived CDR1 and CDR2 are LNHDA and SQIVND (reference sequence). The CDR3 is made up of 13 amino acids. Deletions cut 6 bases from V and 3 bases from J, with 11 bases between. The CDR3, as DNA: TGTGCCAGTAGAGACCAAGGGGACACTGAAGCTTTCTTT. This translates into CASRDQGDTEAFF.

V is TRBV6-1 and J is TRBJ2-7, with unresolved D. From germline, CDR1 is MNHNS and CDR2 SASEGT. This CDR3 contains 16 residues. The germline V and J ends were trimmed by 2 bases and 3 bases, with 17 bases remaining between them. As DNA, the CDR3 is TGTGCCAGCAGTGAATCGGTAGCACGGTTGATCTACGAGCAGTACTTC. As protein: CASSESVARLIYEQYF.

The chain uses TRBV5-1 and TRBJ2-7, with D possibly being TRBD2 (6 bases). V was clipped by 4 bases and J by 3 bases, with 17 bases between them. The CDR3 loop spans 15 amino acids. Per germline, CDR1 SGHRS and CDR2 YFSETQ. CDR3 sequence (DNA): TGCGCCAGCAGCCCGGACACGGGGGTTCGCTACGAGCAGTACTTC. Translation: CASSPDTGVRYEQYF. The full variable domain, rest sourced from reference TRBV5-1 and TRBJ2-7, is KAGVTQTPRYLIKTRGQQVTLSCSPISGHRSVSWYQQTPGQGLQFLFEYFSETQRNKGNFPGRFSGRQFSNSRSEMNVSTLELGDSALYLCASSPDTGVRYEQYFGPGTRLTVT.

The CDR3 region has the DNA TGCGCCAGCAGCTTAGGGACATCAAGCTCCTACGAGCAGTACTTC. It encodes CASSLGTSSSYEQYF. The V gene is TRBV5-1, the J gene TRBJ2-7; D possibly corresponds to TRBD1 (6 bases). Germline V gene data show CDR1 as SGHRS and CDR2 as YFSETQ. This CDR3 has 15 residues. The V end lost 2 bases, the J end lost 0 bases, and 12 bases lay between the germline ends.